Given below is one T cell receptor beta chain in context. The antigen is undetermined. Expressed TCRB transcripts got sequenced, as all isolated RNA was reverse transcribed. Data came from immunoSEQ multiplex PCR; TCRdb stores just in-frame clones and leaves some out. The table has roughly 150,000 clones, 7.8% seen once. These data are taken from a study of beta chain features in type 1 diabetes. Whole-study results and caveats: Shorter TCRB CDR3s, moderately but significantly so, marked every one of the four CD4+ subsets in Type 1 diabetes patients.

The receptor comes from a woman aged 40-49 years with type 1 diabetes. The sequenced sample was central memory CD4+ T cells from blood.

The CDR3, as DNA: TGTGCCAGCAGCTTACGGGGATCTAGCACAGATACGCAGTATTTT. Protein: CASSLRGSSTDTQYF. The rearrangement joins TRBV7-2 to TRBJ2-3, with a tentative D call TRBD2 (5 bases). Germline assignment: CDR1 SGHTA and CDR2 FQGNSA. Trimming shortened V by 2 bases and J by 0 bases, and 9 bases separated the two germline ends. The CDR3 runs 15 residues.